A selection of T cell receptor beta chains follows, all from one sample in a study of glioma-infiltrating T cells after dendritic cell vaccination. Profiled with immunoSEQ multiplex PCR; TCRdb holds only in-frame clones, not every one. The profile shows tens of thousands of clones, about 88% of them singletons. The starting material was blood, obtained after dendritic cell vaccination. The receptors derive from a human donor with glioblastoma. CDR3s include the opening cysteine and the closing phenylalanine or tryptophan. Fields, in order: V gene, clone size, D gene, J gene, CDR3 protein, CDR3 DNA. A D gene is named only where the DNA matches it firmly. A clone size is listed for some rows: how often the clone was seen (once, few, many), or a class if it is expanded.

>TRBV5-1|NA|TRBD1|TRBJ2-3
CASSLITGGTDTQYF
TGCGCCAGCAGCTTGATCACAGGGGGCACAGATACGCAGTATTTT
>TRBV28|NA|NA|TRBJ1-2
CASGTEFVGDGYTF
TGTGCATCCGGGACTGAGTTCGTTGGAGATGGCTACACCTTC
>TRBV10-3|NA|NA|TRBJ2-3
CAIGSFGPPTDTQYF
TGTGCCATCGGCTCTTTTGGGCCGCCCACAGATACGCAGTATTTT
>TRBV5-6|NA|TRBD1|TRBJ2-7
CASSLGTGEQYF
TGTGCCAGCAGCTTGGGGACAGGGGAGCAGTACTTC
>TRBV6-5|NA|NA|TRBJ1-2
CASRFIQGRYGYTF
TGTGCCAGCAGGTTCATCCAGGGTCGGTATGGCTACACCTTC
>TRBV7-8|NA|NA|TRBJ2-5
CASSWAGVQETQYF
TGTGCCAGCAGTTGGGCAGGGGTCCAAGAGACCCAGTACTTC
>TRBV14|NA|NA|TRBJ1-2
CASSQLLTGGSGYTF
TGTGCCAGCAGCCAACTGTTGACAGGCGGCAGTGGCTACACCTTC
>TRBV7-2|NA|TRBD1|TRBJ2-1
CASSLAGTDYNEQFF
TGTGCCAGCAGCTTAGCCGGGACAGACTACAATGAGCAGTTCTTC
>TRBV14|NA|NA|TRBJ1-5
CASSLGGIGNQPQHF
TGTGCCAGCAGCCTCGGGGGGATCGGGAATCAGCCCCAGCATTTT
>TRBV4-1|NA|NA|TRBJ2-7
CASSPPGGYEQYF
TGCGCCAGCAGCCCGCCGGGTGGCTACGAGCAGTACTTC
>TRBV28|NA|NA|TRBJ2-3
CASSLETGITDTQYF
TGTGCCAGCAGTTTAGAGACAGGAATCACAGATACGCAGTATTTT
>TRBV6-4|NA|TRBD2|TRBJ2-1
CASSDNPRLAAYNEQFF
TGTGCCAGCAGTGATAACCCCAGACTAGCGGCATACAATGAGCAGTTCTTC
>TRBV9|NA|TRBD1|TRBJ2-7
CASSVETGTTYEQYF
TGTGCCAGCAGCGTCGAGACAGGGACAACCTACGAGCAGTACTTC
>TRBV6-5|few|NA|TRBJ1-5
CASSFSGSNQPQHF
TGTGCCAGCAGTTTTTCAGGTAGCAATCAGCCCCAGCATTTT
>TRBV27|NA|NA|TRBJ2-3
CASSTTPTRTDTQYF
TGTGCCAGCAGTACAACCCCGACTAGGACAGATACGCAGTATTTT
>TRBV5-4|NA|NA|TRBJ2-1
CASSLGLASNEQFF
TGTGCCAGCAGCTTGGGGCTAGCATCCAATGAGCAGTTCTTC
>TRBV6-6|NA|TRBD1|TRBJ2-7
CASKLGQATYEQYF
TGTGCCAGCAAGCTGGGACAGGCGACCTACGAGCAGTACTTC
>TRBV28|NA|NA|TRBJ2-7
CASSTSGRGHEQYF
TGTGCCAGCAGCACGAGTGGGAGAGGCCACGAGCAGTACTTC
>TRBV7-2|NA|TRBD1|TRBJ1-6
CASSLVGDSTSPLHF
TGTGCCAGCAGCTTAGTTGGGGACAGTACTTCACCCCTCCACTTT
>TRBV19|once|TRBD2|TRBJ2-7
CASSPSGSNSYEQYF
TGTGCCAGTAGCCCAAGCGGGAGTAATTCCTACGAGCAGTACTTC
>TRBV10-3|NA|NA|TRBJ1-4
CAIRADSSTNEKLFF
TGTGCCATCAGGGCTGACAGCTCAACTAATGAAAAACTGTTTTTT
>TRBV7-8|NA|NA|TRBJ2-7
CASSSIVQGGRQYF
TGTGCCAGCAGCTCAATCGTGCAGGGAGGCAGGCAGTACTTC
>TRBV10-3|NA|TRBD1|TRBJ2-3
CAISRTGGPDTQYF
TGTGCCATCAGCCGAACAGGGGGACCAGATACGCAGTATTTT
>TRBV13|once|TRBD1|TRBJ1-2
CASSREGAYGYTF
TGTGCCAGCAGCCGGGAGGGGGCCTATGGCTACACCTTC
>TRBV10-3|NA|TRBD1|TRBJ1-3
CATQHTTRQGSSGNTIYF
TGTGCCACACAACATACGACAAGACAGGGTAGCTCTGGAAACACCATATATTTT
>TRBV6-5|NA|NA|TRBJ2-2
CASRFRAGELFF
TGTGCCAGCCGCTTCCGGGCCGGGGAGCTGTTTTTT
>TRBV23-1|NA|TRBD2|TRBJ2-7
CASGRGIPGLAGSSYEQYF
TGCGCCAGTGGTAGGGGGATCCCTGGACTAGCGGGGAGCTCCTACGAGCAGTACTTC
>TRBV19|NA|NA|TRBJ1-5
CATGVQPQHF
TGTGCCACCGGGGTTCAGCCCCAGCATTTT
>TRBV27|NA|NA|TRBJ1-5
CASSRGYSNQPQHF
TGTGCCAGCAGTAGGGGGTATAGCAATCAGCCCCAGCATTTT
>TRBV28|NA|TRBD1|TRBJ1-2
CASSRPGTGVNYGYTF
TGTGCCAGCAGTAGGCCCGGGACAGGCGTGAACTATGGCTACACCTTC
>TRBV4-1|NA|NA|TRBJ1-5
CASSQTDGERGQPQHF
TGCGCCAGCAGCCAGACCGACGGAGAACGAGGCCAGCCCCAGCATTTT
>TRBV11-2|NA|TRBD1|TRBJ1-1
CASSGRQGPLTEAFF
TGTGCCAGCAGCGGACGACAGGGGCCTTTAACTGAAGCTTTCTTT
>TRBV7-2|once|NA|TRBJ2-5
CASRGGAGALGTQYF
TGTGCCAGCAGGGGAGGGGCGGGGGCCTTAGGGACCCAGTACTTC
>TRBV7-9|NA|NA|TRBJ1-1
CASSLVLTEAFF
TGTGCCAGCAGCTTAGTACTCACTGAAGCTTTCTTT
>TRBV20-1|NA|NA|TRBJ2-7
CSASYEQYF
TGCAGTGCTTCTTACGAGCAGTACTTC